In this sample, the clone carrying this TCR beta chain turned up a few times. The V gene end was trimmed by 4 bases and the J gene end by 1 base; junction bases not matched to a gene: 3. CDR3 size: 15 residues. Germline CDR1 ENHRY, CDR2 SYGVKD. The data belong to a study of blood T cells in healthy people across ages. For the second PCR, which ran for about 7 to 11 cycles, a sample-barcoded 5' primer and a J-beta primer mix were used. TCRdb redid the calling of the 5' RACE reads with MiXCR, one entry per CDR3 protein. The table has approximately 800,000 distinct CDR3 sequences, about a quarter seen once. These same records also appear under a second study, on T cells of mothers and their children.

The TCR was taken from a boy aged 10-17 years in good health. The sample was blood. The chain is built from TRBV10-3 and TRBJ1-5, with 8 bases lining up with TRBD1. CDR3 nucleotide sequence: TGTGCCATCAGTGCAGGGGGCTTGAGCAATCAGCCCCAGCATTTT. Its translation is CAISAGGLSNQPQHF.